This note documents a single T cell receptor beta chain sequence. Specified time point: newly diagnosed GD, antithyroid drugs for less than 3 months. Making the TCR library involved RNA that had been extracted from PBMCs. The diagnosis of Graves' disease used American Thyroid Association guidelines. The data stem from a study of regulatory T cells in long-lasting Graves disease. HTBI primers from iRepertoire and Arm-PCR of CDR3 regions yielded the TCR beta libraries. In the source study's methods: Among the samples, 62 TRBV and 13 to 15 TRBJ segments were identified. Via MiXCR, TCRdb re-called the multiplex PCR reads, giving one row per CDR3 protein. TCRdb's processing, not the study's, gives the V and J calls here. The sample lists 560,000 or so distinct CDR3 sequences, roughly 15% occurring once. The CDR3 is 16 residues long. Germline loops: CDR1 MNHEY, CDR2 SVGEGT. Trimming removed 2 bases from V and 0 bases from J, with 14 bases in between.

These data were also reused for a study on T cells in Graves' hyperthyroidism and ophthalmopathy.

The rearrangement uses TRBV6-2 or TRBV6-3 and TRBJ2-7; D uncertain. The sequences come from peripheral blood mononuclear cells (PBMCs), collected at new diagnosis, from a patient treated with antithyroid drugs. The TCR comes from a man between 18 and 29 years old with Graves disease. The CDR3 is CASSYPKGTSSYEQYF. The CDR3 nucleotides are TGTGCCAGCAGTTACCCTAAGGGTACAAGCTCCTACGAGCAGTACTTC.